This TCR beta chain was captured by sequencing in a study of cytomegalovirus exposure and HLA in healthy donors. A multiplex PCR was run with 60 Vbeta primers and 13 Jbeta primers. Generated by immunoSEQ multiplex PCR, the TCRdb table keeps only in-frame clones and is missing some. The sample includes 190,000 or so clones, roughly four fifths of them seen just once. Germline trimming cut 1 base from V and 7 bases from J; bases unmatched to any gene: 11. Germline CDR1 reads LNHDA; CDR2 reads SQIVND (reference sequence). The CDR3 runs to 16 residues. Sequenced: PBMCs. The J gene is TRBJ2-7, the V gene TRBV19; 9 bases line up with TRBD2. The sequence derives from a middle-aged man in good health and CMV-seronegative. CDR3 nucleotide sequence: TGTGCCAGTAGTATAGTCCCGATAGCGGGAGTAGGAGAGCAGTACTTC. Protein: CASSIVPIAGVGEQYF.